This entry concerns a single TCR beta chain. J was trimmed by 7 bases and V by 6 bases; bases with no gene match: 6. The germline CDR1 and CDR2 sequences are MNHEY and SVGEGT. This CDR3 is 15 amino acids long. This sample was taken from a study of human T cells and chemical hapten exposure. Each CDR3 protein gets one entry after TCRdb re-called the RACE reads with MiXCR. This table holds about 74,000 distinct CDR3 sequences, 14% found once. Time point indicated: pre-sensitization, week 0. Treatment specified: therapeutic diphenylcyclopropenone sensitization with weekly scalp DPC. In every case, blood was obtained before the patch test was applied. The study enrolled 18 to 70-year-old alopecia patients suitable for DPC.

J is TRBJ2-1 and V is TRBV6-2 or TRBV6-3, with 13 bases aligning to TRBD2. The source of this sequence is a woman aged 45-59 years with alopecia areata. Some clones in this sample may be carry-over from other donors' samples. The sample here was whole blood, taken in connection with sensitization to the hapten diphenylcyclopropenone (DPC). In DNA form, the CDR3 reads TGTGCCAGCAGGGGACTAGCGGGAATCAGAAATGAGCAGTTCTTC. Translating gives CASRGLAGIRNEQFF.